Shown below are 22 T cell receptor beta chains from a single sample sequenced in a study of T cell responses to AZD1222 COVID-19 vaccine. Method: immunoSEQ multiplex PCR; TCRdb's copy keeps in-frame clones and lacks some. Among more than 110,000 clones listed, approximately 83% were seen once. This material consisted of peripheral blood, taken on day 0 of AZD1222 vaccination. The receptors originated from an adult in good health.

The chain uses TRBV4-2 and TRBJ2-1; TRBD2 agrees at 7 bases. Germline V gene lookup returns CDR1 LGHNA and CDR2 YNFKEQ. The CDR3 is made up of 12 amino acids. V was pared by 3 bases and J by 10 bases, with 3 bases of the junction left unmatched. CDR3 residues: CASSQTSYEQFF. In DNA form, the CDR3 reads TGTGCCAGCAGCCAGACTAGCTACGAGCAGTTCTTC.

The chain links TRBV5-4 to TRBJ2-7, with 7 bases identical to TRBD2. This CDR3 region has 14 residues. J was trimmed by 4 bases and V by 4 bases; bases with no gene match: 8. The germline V gene encodes CDR1 SGHNT and CDR2 YYREEE (reference sequence). CDR3 sequence (DNA): TGTGCCAGCAGCCCCGGGGGAGGGTCGTACGAGCAGTACTTC. This gives the protein CASSPGGGSYEQYF.

DNA for the CDR3: TGCAGCGCTACGCTTAACTATGGCTACACCTTC. Amino acid sequence: CSATLNYGYTF. The chain has TRBV29-1 and TRBJ1-2, with unresolved D. CDR1 is SQVTM and CDR2 is ANQGSEA in the germline V gene. The CDR3 is 11 amino acids. V was shortened by 7 bases and J by 1 base, with 7 bases between the two germline ends. Based on the CDR3 plus reference TRBV29-1 and TRBJ1-2, the full variable domain is SAVISQKPSRDICQRGTSLTIQCQVDSQVTMMFWYRQQPGQSLTLIATANQGSEATYESGFVIDKFPISRPNLTFSTLTVSNMSPEDSSIYLCSATLNYGYTFGSGTRLTVV.

CDR3 sequence (DNA): TGTGCCAGCAGACACTCTGGGGCCAACGTCCTGACTTTC. Its protein product is CASRHSGANVLTF. This chain joins TRBV5-4 and TRBJ2-6, with D hard to call. The CDR3 covers 13 residues. V was trimmed by 5 bases and J by 0 bases, leaving 3 bases between them. Germline V gene sequence: CDR1 SGHNT, CDR2 YYREEE (reference sequence).

This clone appeared once. CDR3 nucleotides: TGTGCCAGCAGTTTGGGACAGCTTTTATACAATGAGCAGTTCTTC. Its translation: CASSLGQLLYNEQFF. The genes are TRBV28 and TRBJ2-1; 7 bases match TRBD1. Germline V gives CDR1 MDHEN, CDR2 SYDVKM. The V segment lost 3 bases and the J segment 4 bases; nucleotides outside the gene matches: 6. The CDR3 runs 15 residues.

The gene calls are TRBV19 and TRBJ1-4; no clear D gene. V was pared by 7 bases and J by 7 bases, with 13 bases between. Per germline, CDR1 LNHDA and CDR2 SQIVND (reference sequence). This CDR3 is built from 13 residues. CDR3 sequence (DNA): TGTGCCAGTAAAGTCCCGAGGAGTGAAAAACTGTTTTTT. Its protein product is CASKVPRSEKLFF.

J is TRBJ2-1 and V is TRBV5-1; 10 bases match TRBD2. The V and J ends lost 5 bases and 7 bases, in that order; junction bases with no gene match: 3. Germline V gene data show CDR1 as SGHRS and CDR2 as YFSETQ. This CDR3 contains 13 residues. The CDR3 bases are TGCGCCAGCAGTCTAGCGGGAGTGAATGAGCAGTTCTTC. This encodes CASSLAGVNEQFF.

This CDR3 is CASKRNTDTQYF. CDR3 nucleotides: TGTGCCAGCAAACGTAATACAGATACGCAGTATTTT. This rearrangement joins TRBV12-3 or TRBV12-4 to TRBJ2-3; D gene uncertain. Trimming removed 7 bases at V and 3 bases at J, with 8 bases between. This CDR3 comprises 12 residues.

The V call is TRBV6-1, the J call TRBJ1-1, with D unresolved. CDR1 MNHNS and CDR2 SASEGT come from the germline V gene. Trimming left V 8 bases short and J 5 bases short, with 12 bases between. The CDR3 runs 12 residues. The CDR3 protein is CASYSTQTEAFF. CDR3 DNA: TGTGCCAGCTACAGTACCCAGACTGAAGCTTTCTTT.

The chain couples TRBV28 to TRBJ1-4; weak D call: TRBD1 (5 bases). The V gene's germline CDR1 is MDHEN and CDR2 SYDVKM. This CDR3 has 13 residues. V shed 7 bases and J shed 8 bases, with 14 bases lying between them. The CDR3 sequence: CASTGRQREKLFF. In DNA, the CDR3 is TGTGCCAGCACAGGGAGGCAGAGAGAAAAACTGTTTTTT.

This chain uses TRBV19 with TRBJ1-1, with D unclear. The germline CDR1 and CDR2 sequences are LNHDA and SQIVND (reference sequence). V lost 5 bases and J 2 bases, leaving 12 bases between the germline ends. The CDR3 has 14 residues. The CDR3 nucleotides read TGTGCCAGTAGTCCCTCCGGAGCTAACACTGAAGCTTTCTTT. It translates to CASSPSGANTEAFF.

This chain connects TRBV5-1 to TRBJ1-2; 8 bases map to TRBD1. V lost 4 bases and J lost 6; bases outside the gene matches: 14. CDR3 size: 16 residues. Germline CDR1 and CDR2: SGHRS and YFSETQ. CDR3 bases: TGCGCCAGCAGCACGGACAGGGTTGACCTACTGGATGGCTACACCTTC. Translating it yields CASSTDRVDLLDGYTF.

The chain has TRBV4-1 and TRBJ1-3; maybe TRBD1 (6 bases). Germline loops: CDR1 MGHRA, CDR2 YSYEKL. The V gene lost 2 bases and the J gene lost 0 bases, with 23 bases spanning the gap. This CDR3 comprises 20 residues. The chain's CDR3 is CASSQFPGHRPPFSGNTIYF. In DNA form, the CDR3 reads TGCGCCAGCAGCCAATTCCCGGGACACCGGCCTCCTTTCTCTGGAAACACCATATATTTT.

This clone was counted a single time. V is TRBV7-8 and J is TRBJ1-4, with unresolved D. The CDR3 contains 15 residues. Germline V gene lookup returns CDR1 SGHVS and CDR2 FQNEAQ. The ends were cut back, 1 base at V and 5 bases at J, with 11 bases in the middle. Written as DNA, the CDR3 is TGTGCCAGCAGCTTAGTAAGGGTCAGCAATGAAAAACTGTTTTTT. Translation gives CASSLVRVSNEKLFF. Full variable domain (missing parts from reference TRBV7-8 and TRBJ1-4): GAGVSQSPRYKVAKRGQDVALRCDPISGHVSLFWYQQALGQGPEFLTYFQNEAQLDKSGLPSDRFFAERPEGSVSTLKIQRTQQEDSAVYLCASSLVRVSNEKLFFGSGTQLSVL.

The CDR3 DNA follows: TGTGCCAGCAGTATCCAGGGCCATGAGCAGTTCTTC. Its translation is CASSIQGHEQFF. The J gene is TRBJ2-1, the V gene TRBV27; the D gene is possibly TRBD1 (5 bases). Trimming removed 5 bases at V and 8 bases at J, with 10 bases between. Looked up from germline, CDR1 is MNHEY and CDR2 is SMNVEV (reference sequence). The CDR3 length is 12 residues.

This clone was seen just once. The J gene is TRBJ1-2, the V gene TRBV2, with TRBD1 matching 7 bases. The CDR3 is 15 amino acids. J gave up 3 bases and V 5 bases, and 9 bases lay outside the gene matches. In germline, CDR1 is SNHLY, CDR2 FYNNEI. The CDR3 reads CASSFDRAPDYGYTF. The CDR3 bases are TGTGCCAGCAGTTTCGACAGGGCTCCCGACTATGGCTACACCTTC. Complete variable domain (other parts from reference TRBV2 and TRBJ1-2): EPEVTQTPSHQVTQMGQEVILRCVPISNHLYFYWYRQILGQKVEFLVSFYNNEISEKSEIFDDQFSVERPDGSNFTLKIRSTKLEDSAMYFCASSFDRAPDYGYTFGSGTRLTVV.

The chain has TRBV7-9 and TRBJ1-6, with 9 bases matching TRBD1. Germline CDR1 reads SEHNR; CDR2 reads FQNEAQ (reference sequence). Losses at the gene ends were 5 bases for V and 5 bases for J; bases not matched to a gene: 4. The CDR3 has 15 residues. CDR3 sequence (DNA): TGTGCCAGCAGCCCCGGGGACAGGGATAATTCACCCCTCCACTTT. It specifies CASSPGDRDNSPLHF. Variable domain in full (rest from reference TRBV7-9 and TRBJ1-6): DTGVSQNPRHKITKRGQNVTFRCDPISEHNRLYWYRQTLGQGPEFLTYFQNEAQLEKSRLLSDRFSAERPKGSFSTLEIQRTEQGDSAMYLCASSPGDRDNSPLHFGNGTRLTVT.

V is TRBV20-1 and J is TRBJ1-3, with TRBD1 matching 7 bases. The germline V gene encodes CDR1 DFQATT and CDR2 SNEGSKA (reference sequence). The length of the CDR3 is 11 residues. The CDR3 sequence is CRTGIGNTIYF. DNA for the CDR3: TGCAGGACAGGGATCGGAAACACCATATATTTT.

A note on this clone: A junction end diverges from the germline sequence, so it may reflect a read error. The chain couples TRBV13 to TRBJ2-7; 8 bases map to TRBD1. There are 12 residues in the CDR3. CDR1 PRHDT and CDR2 FYEKMQ come from the germline V gene (reference sequence). The CDR3 nucleotides read TGTGCCAGCAGCTCCCGACAGGGGAGTCTCAAGTTC. It codes for CASSSRQGSLKF.

The rearrangement uses TRBV6-5 and TRBJ1-2, with D perhaps TRBD1 (5 bases). The germline V gene has CDR1 MNHEY and CDR2 SVGAGI. Between the trimmed V and J ends, which lost 8 bases and 8 bases, there was a span of 12 bases. This CDR3 has 11 amino acids. The CDR3 region has the DNA TGTGCCAGCGGAGCGGGGCTCGGCTACACCTTC. Translation gives CASGAGLGYTF.

The chain recombines TRBV29-1 with TRBJ2-1, with D possibly being TRBD1 (5 bases). Trimming left V 8 bases short and J 5 bases short, with 13 bases between. This CDR3 spans 12 amino acids. Germline lookup yields CDR1 SQVTM and CDR2 ANQGSEA. CDR3 DNA: TGCAGCCCCGTATTAGGGGACAATGAGCAGTTCTTC. Its translation is CSPVLGDNEQFF.

This rearrangement joins TRBV7-2 to TRBJ1-2, with TRBD1 as a possible D gene (5 bases). The V gene's germline CDR1 is SGHTA and CDR2 FQGNSA. CDR3 length equals 14 residues. V dropped 0 bases and J dropped 5 bases, with 10 bases sitting between them. CDR3 region: CASSLAWGGYGYTF. The CDR3 coding sequence is TGTGCCAGCAGCTTAGCCTGGGGCGGGTATGGCTACACCTTC.